These 23 T cell receptor beta chains were all obtained from the same sample, sequenced in a study of T cells in Graves' hyperthyroidism and ophthalmopathy. It was RNA transcripts that yielded the amplified TCR beta CDR3 regions. HTBI primers drove first-round RT-PCR of the TCR CDR3. TCRdb used MiXCR to reprocess the multiplex PCR reads, holding one entry per CDR3 protein. The top ten hold roughly 7% of the sample, which has 600,000 or so distinct CDR3 sequences, more than 13% seen once. Sequenced sample: blood. Receptor source: a woman between 18 and 30 years old with Graves' ophthalmopathy.

This clonotype has a count of ten or more. The chain links TRBV20-1 to TRBJ1-1; 7 bases agree with TRBD1. The CDR3 length is 14 residues. Trimming removed 0 bases from V and 8 bases from J; junction bases left unmatched: 9. From germline, CDR1 is DFQATT and CDR2 SNEGSKA (reference sequence). The CDR3 spells CSARDMGRGREAFF. For the CDR3, the DNA is TGCAGTGCTAGAGATATGGGGAGGGGGCGAGAAGCTTTCTTT.

V is TRBV15 and J is TRBJ1-2; possible D gene TRBD1, 6 bases. This CDR3 comprises 15 residues. Looked up from germline, CDR1 is LNHNV and CDR2 is YYDKDF (reference sequence). V was shortened by 1 base and J by 6 bases, with 15 bases between the two germline ends. This chain's CDR3 is CATSRGRGTKNGYTF. CDR3 nucleotides: TGTGCCACCAGCAGAGGCCGGGGGACAAAAAATGGCTACACCTTC.

The chain employs TRBV19 and TRBJ2-7; 8 nucleotides line up with TRBD1. The V gene's germline CDR1 is LNHDA and CDR2 SQIVND (reference sequence). The CDR3 has 15 residues. J was trimmed by 0 bases and V by 1 base; bases with no gene match: 2. The CDR3, as DNA: TGTGCCAGTAGTATAGCAGGGGGCGACTCCTACGAGCAGTACTTC. It codes for CASSIAGGDSYEQYF. The entire variable domain, with the rest obtained from reference TRBV19 and TRBJ2-7, is as follows: DGGITQSPKYLFRKEGQNVTLSCEQNLNHDAMYWYRQDPGQGLRLIYYSQIVNDFQKGDIAEGYSVSREKKESFPLTVTSAQKNPTAFYLCASSIAGGDSYEQYFGPGTRLTVT.

This chain joins TRBV25-1 and TRBJ2-7, with D tentatively TRBD1 (6 bases). This CDR3 comprises 16 residues. CDR1 is MGHDK, CDR2 SYGVNS, per germline. Trimming removed 1 base at V and 2 bases at J, with 15 bases between. The CDR3 DNA reads TGTGCCAGCAGTGAATCCCCACAGGGATCTACCTACGAGCAGTACTTC. Amino acids: CASSESPQGSTYEQYF.

Ten or more counts support this clonotype. The chain uses TRBV18 and TRBJ1-1; a weak D match, TRBD1 (5 bases). Trimming removed 5 bases at V and 2 bases at J, with 12 bases between. CDR1 is KGHSH, CDR2 LQKENI, per germline. This CDR3 has 14 amino acids. The CDR3 reads CASSGQDINTEAFF. CDR3 coding DNA: TGTGCCAGCTCAGGCCAGGACATAAACACTGAAGCTTTCTTT.

This clonotype has at least ten counts. This chain links TRBV2 with TRBJ2-7, with D hard to call. CDR1 SNHLY and CDR2 FYNNEI come from the germline V gene. V lost 6 bases to trimming and J lost 4 bases, with 10 bases between them. The CDR3 consists of 12 residues. For the CDR3, the DNA is TGTGCCAGCAGAGGGCGCGTTTACGAGCAGTACTTC. Its protein product is CASRGRVYEQYF.

The J gene is TRBJ2-1, the V gene TRBV29-1; no clear D. V was trimmed by 3 bases and J by 3 bases, leaving 6 bases between them. This CDR3 has 12 amino acids. CDR1 and CDR2 (germline): SQVTM, ANQGSEA. The CDR3 DNA sequence: TGCAGCGTTGATAGTTTCTACAATGAGCAGTTCTTC. Amino acid sequence: CSVDSFYNEQFF.

The sample holds many counts of this clonotype. The rearrangement joins TRBV11-3 to TRBJ1-1; D gene ambiguous. The CDR3 is 13 residues long. Per the germline V gene, CDR1 is SGHNT and CDR2 is YENEEA. Trimming pared 1 base from V and 3 bases from J, leaving 6 bases between. CDR3 in amino acids: CASSLGVDTEAFF. The DNA for the CDR3 is TGTGCCAGCAGCTTAGGGGTGGACACTGAAGCTTTCTTT.

J is TRBJ1-4 and V is TRBV7-8; 7 positions agree with TRBD1. Per the germline V gene, CDR1 is SGHVS and CDR2 is FQNEAQ. The CDR3 is 14 amino acids. V gave up 5 bases and J gave up 8 bases; unmatched junction bases: 8. This CDR3 is CASSRQGRQEKLFF. The CDR3 DNA follows: TGTGCCAGCAGCCGACAGGGACGTCAGGAAAAACTGTTTTTT.

V is TRBV19 and J is TRBJ1-2; no firm D call. The CDR3 is 12 amino acids. In germline, CDR1 is LNHDA, CDR2 SQIVND (reference sequence). The V and J ends lost 5 bases and 4 bases respectively, with 8 bases between them. The chain's CDR3 is CASSAEGYGYTF. The CDR3 region has the DNA TGTGCCAGTAGTGCGGAGGGCTATGGCTACACCTTC.

This clonotype was seen a few times. The chain recombines TRBV9 with TRBJ1-1; 9 bases are shared with TRBD1. V shed 3 bases, J shed 4 bases, and the junction held 4 bases outside the gene matches. Per germline, CDR1 SGDLS and CDR2 YYNGEE. The CDR3 extends over 14 amino acids. The CDR3 coding sequence is TGTGCCAGCAGCGCAGGGGACAGGGCCACTGAAGCTTTCTTT. Translating it yields CASSAGDRATEAFF.

Ten or more counts support this clonotype. The rearrangement uses TRBV30 and TRBJ1-1, with a possible D match to TRBD1 (5 bases). The CDR3 runs to 13 residues. The ends were cut back, 4 bases at V and 1 base at J, with 10 bases in the middle. Germline loops: CDR1 GTSNPN, CDR2 SVGIG (reference sequence). The CDR3 coding sequence is TGTGCCTGGACCCTTAGGGGGAACACTGAAGCTTTCTTT. Protein: CAWTLRGNTEAFF. Complete variable domain (other parts from reference TRBV30 and TRBJ1-1): SQTIHQWPATLVQPVGSPLSLECTVEGTSNPNLYWYRQAAGRGLQLLFYSVGIGQISSEVPQNLSASRPQDRQFILSSKKLLLSDSGFYLCAWTLRGNTEAFFGQGTRLTVV.

This clonotype was detected a few times. The CDR3 loop is CASRATGEAFF. DNA for the CDR3: TGTGCCAGCAGAGCCACAGGGGAAGCTTTCTTT. This chain connects TRBV6-1 to TRBJ1-1, with D possibly TRBD1 on 6 matching bases. Trimming stripped 6 bases from V and 8 bases from J, with 10 bases between. In germline, CDR1 is MNHNS, CDR2 SASEGT. The CDR3 length is 11 residues.

This clonotype came up many times. DNA for the CDR3: TGTGCCAGCAGCTTTTCGTTTCAAGTAGAGACCCAGTACTTC. This sequence encodes CASSFSFQVETQYF. The J gene is TRBJ2-5, the V gene TRBV7-3; D is unresolved. CDR1 is SGHTA and CDR2 is FQGTGA in the germline V gene. This CDR3 has 14 amino acids. With 3 bases removed from V and 4 bases from J, the gap between germline ends came to 12 bases.

This clonotype was recorded at least ten times. The gene calls are TRBV5-5 and TRBJ2-7, with TRBD2 identical over 7 bases. Germline lookup yields CDR1 SGHKS and CDR2 YYEKEE (reference sequence). With V trimmed by 0 bases and J by 0 bases, 9 bases remained unmatched. CDR3 size: 17 residues. The CDR3, as DNA: TGTGCCAGCAGCTTGGCGGCTAGCGGAGGACCCTCCTACGAGCAGTACTTC. Translated: CASSLAASGGPSYEQYF.

There are many counts of this clonotype. This chain connects TRBV6-2 or TRBV6-3 to TRBJ2-7, with 14 bases lining up with TRBD2. The V segment lost 4 bases and the J segment 2 bases; nucleotides outside the gene matches: 4. CDR1 and CDR2 (germline): MNHEY, SVGEGT. The CDR3 consists of 16 residues. The CDR3 DNA is TGTGCCAGCAGTTGGGGACTAGCGGGAGAGGCCTACGAGCAGTACTTC. This codes for CASSWGLAGEAYEQYF.

The V call is TRBV5-4, the J call TRBJ1-6, with 7 bases lining up with TRBD1. The CDR3 consists of 15 residues. J lost 14 bases, V lost 0 bases, and 11 bases had no gene match. Germline V lookup: CDR1 SGHNT, CDR2 YYREEE (reference sequence). CDR3 DNA: TGTGCCAGCAGCTTGGCGGGACATGGACAGGTGTCCCTCCACTTT. Amino acid sequence: CASSLAGHGQVSLHF.

In this sample, this clonotype turned up a few times. The V gene is TRBV5-6, the J gene TRBJ1-2; D not certain. CDR1 is SGHDT, CDR2 YYEEEE, per germline. V shed 0 bases and J shed 2 bases, with 8 bases lying between them. This CDR3 spans 14 amino acids. Here the CDR3 DNA reads TGTGCCAGCAGCTTGGCCAGCGTAAACTATGGCTACACCTTC. This translates into CASSLASVNYGYTF.

This clonotype was counted ten times or more. The chain couples TRBV28 to TRBJ2-1; D remains ambiguous. Trimming cost V 7 bases and J 5 bases, with 15 bases left between them. Per germline, CDR1 MDHEN and CDR2 SYDVKM. This CDR3 has 14 residues. Here the CDR3 reads CASITRQIHNEQFF. CDR3 nucleotides: TGTGCCAGCATAACGCGTCAGATACACAATGAGCAGTTCTTC.

The table lists this clonotype with a few counts. The rearrangement joins TRBV4-2 to TRBJ2-3, with TRBD2 matching over 9 bases. Germline assignment: CDR1 LGHNA and CDR2 YNFKEQ. The CDR3 spans 19 residues. The trim removed 0 bases at V and 0 bases at J, leaving 10 bases unmatched. CDR3 loop: CASSQDKSGRMASTDTQYF. The CDR3 DNA sequence: TGTGCCAGCAGCCAAGATAAGAGCGGGAGGATGGCTAGCACAGATACGCAGTATTTT.

In this sample, this clonotype turned up many times. The chain carries TRBV2 and TRBJ2-5; no clear D. V was pared by 4 bases and J by 5 bases, with 11 bases between. The germline V gene encodes CDR1 SNHLY and CDR2 FYNNEI. The CDR3 runs 13 residues. The CDR3 nucleotides are TGTGCCAGCAGTGCATCGGTTTGGGAGACCCAGTACTTC. Protein: CASSASVWETQYF. Complete variable domain (other parts from reference TRBV2 and TRBJ2-5): EPEVTQTPSHQVTQMGQEVILRCVPISNHLYFYWYRQILGQKVEFLVSFYNNEISEKSEIFDDQFSVERPDGSNFTLKIRSTKLEDSAMYFCASSASVWETQYFGPGTRLLVL.

This clonotype was counted a few times. V usage is TRBV20-1 and J usage is TRBJ2-3; 9 bases are shared with TRBD2. Trimming cost V 3 bases and J 4 bases; bases outside gene matches: 8. Germline V gives CDR1 DFQATT, CDR2 SNEGSKA (reference sequence). The CDR3 loop spans 15 amino acids. The CDR3 DNA sequence: TGCAGTGCTAGTGAAACTAGCGGGCGGGCAGATACGCAGTATTTT. It yields the protein CSASETSGRADTQYF.

This clonotype came up a few times. The J gene is TRBJ1-1, the V gene TRBV11-2; the D gene is possibly TRBD1 (6 bases). The V end lost 5 bases, the J end lost 1 base, and 11 bases lay between the germline ends. Per the germline V gene, CDR1 is SGHAT and CDR2 is FQNNGV. The CDR3 contains 14 residues. The CDR3 loop is CASSTGTWNTEAFF. Here the CDR3 DNA reads TGTGCCAGCAGCACTGGGACATGGAACACTGAAGCTTTCTTT.